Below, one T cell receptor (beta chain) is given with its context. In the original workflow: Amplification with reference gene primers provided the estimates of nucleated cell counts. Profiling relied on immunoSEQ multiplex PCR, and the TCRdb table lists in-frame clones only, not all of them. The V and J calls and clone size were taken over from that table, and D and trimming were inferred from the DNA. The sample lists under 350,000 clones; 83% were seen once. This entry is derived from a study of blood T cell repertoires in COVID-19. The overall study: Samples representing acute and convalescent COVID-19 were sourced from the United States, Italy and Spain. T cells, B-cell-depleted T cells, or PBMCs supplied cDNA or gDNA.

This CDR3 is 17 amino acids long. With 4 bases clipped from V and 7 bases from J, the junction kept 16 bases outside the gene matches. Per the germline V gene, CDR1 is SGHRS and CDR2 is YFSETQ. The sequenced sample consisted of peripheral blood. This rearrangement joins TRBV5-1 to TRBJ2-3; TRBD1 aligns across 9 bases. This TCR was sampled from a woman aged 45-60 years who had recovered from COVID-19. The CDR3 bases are TGCGCCAGCAGCCTGGAGGGCGTCGGGACAGGGTCCAATACGCAGTATTTT. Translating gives CASSLEGVGTGSNTQYF.